This T cell receptor beta chain was recorded in a study of T cells in Graves' hyperthyroidism and ophthalmopathy. Study-wide points: The blood repertoire included most of the expanded thyroid clonotypes above 0.001. Before onset, by a median of approximately 6.8 months, the model predicted ophthalmopathy.

In regard to this clonotype: Its antigen is not identified. Given a much more abundant clone one base away, this may be a read error.

Regions amplified from RNA transcripts were the TCR beta CDR3 regions. First-round RT-PCR targeting the TCR CDR3 was performed with the HTBI primer set. TCRdb used MiXCR to reprocess the multiplex PCR reads, holding one entry per CDR3 protein. The repertoire holds under 200,000 distinct CDR3 sequences, with roughly 10% as singletons. Blood from later-ophthalmopathy patients was taken at first hyperthyroidism diagnosis. From 8.5 to 10 ml of fresh peripheral blood, PBMCs were isolated. Per germline, CDR1 DFQATT and CDR2 SNEGSKA (reference sequence). Deletions cut 3 bases from V and 2 bases from J, with 14 bases between. This CDR3 region has 15 residues.

This chain connects TRBV20-1 to TRBJ2-1; D possibly corresponds to TRBD2 (6 bases). The sequence came from a woman under 30 with Graves' hyperthyroidism that later progressed to Graves' ophthalmopathy. What was sequenced was blood. CDR3 sequence (DNA): TGCAGTGCTAGTTTGGGGACTGGCCCCTACAATGAGCAGTTCTTC. Encoded protein: CSASLGTGPYNEQFF.